This TCR beta chain was recorded in a study of radiation and T cells in renal cell carcinoma. A remark on this clone: Its antigen is not known.

In germline, CDR1 is SNHLY, CDR2 FYNNEI. Trimming left V 7 bases short and J 1 base short, with 7 bases between. This CDR3 spans 12 amino acids. Indicated time point: blood 4 weeks post-SBRT, at nephrectomy. The treatment: 15 Gy SBRT to primary tumor, nephrectomy 4 weeks later. The patient's renal cell carcinoma had clear cell pathology. Whole-study results and caveats: Top tumor clonotypes rose in blood 2 weeks post-radiation, then contracted.

The method was immunoSEQ multiplex PCR; TCRdb's version includes in-frame clones alone and lacks a portion of them. Altogether 140,000 to 150,000 clones are present, about 88% being singletons, with the ten largest covering less than 20%. The sequenced sample was blood, obtained from a patient whose treatment included radiotherapy and nephrectomy. J is TRBJ1-2 and V is TRBV2; D perhaps matches TRBD1 (5 bases). The clonotype originates from a woman between 45 and 60 years old with renal cell carcinoma. The CDR3 region is CASTGINYGYTF. The CDR3 nucleotides are TGTGCCAGCACAGGGATTAACTATGGCTACACCTTC.